The 5 T cell receptor beta chains below come from one sample, sequenced in a study of vaccination effects on CD4 cells after COVID-19. ViraFEST expansion of antigen-specific CD4+ T cells with viral peptide pools preceded sequencing. Researchers isolated CD4+ T cells once roughly nine days of culture had elapsed. In the vaccine recipients, nucleocapsid antibodies were negative and there was no prior SARS-CoV-2 infection. Sequencing was performed with immunoSEQ multiplex PCR; in TCRdb, only in-frame clones are kept and a portion is missing. Among 40,000 to 45,000 clones listed, around 76% were seen once. The antigens of these receptors remain unknown. Here the sequenced sample was CD4+ T cells from PBMCs cultured with SARS-CoV-2 spike peptides, taken before COVID-19 vaccination. The receptors were gathered from a human donor who received a COVID-19 vaccine.

This clone has a handful of counts. This CDR3 is also generated by other DNA sequences in the sample. CDR3 in amino acids: CASSLGQGTHEQYV. In DNA form, the CDR3 reads TGCGCCAGCAGCTTGGGGCAGGGGACCCACGAGCAGTACGTC. The chain recombines TRBV5-1 with TRBJ2-7; perhaps TRBD1 as D (6 bases). V lost 0 bases and J lost 5, with 12 bases in between. The CDR3 length is 14 residues. Germline V gene sequence: CDR1 SGHRS, CDR2 YFSETQ.

The chain employs TRBV7-9 and TRBJ2-2, with unresolved D. CDR1 is SEHNR, CDR2 FQNEAQ, per germline (reference sequence). CDR3 size: 15 residues. V was cut by 4 bases and J by 0 bases, with 9 bases left in between. CDR3 protein: CASSSVGANTGELFF. CDR3 in DNA: TGTGCCAGCAGCTCTGTAGGAGCGAACACCGGGGAGCTGTTTTTT.

This sequence joins TRBV6-1 and TRBJ2-1, with no clear D. The germline CDR1 and CDR2 sequences are MNHNS and SASEGT. The CDR3 runs to 12 residues. Between the trimmed V and J ends, which lost 2 bases and 3 bases, there was a span of 2 bases. CDR3 sequence reads: CASSEFYNEQFF. CDR3 bases: TGTGCCAGCAGTGAATTCTACAATGAGCAGTTCTTC.

The gene calls are TRBV21-1 and TRBJ2-7; TRBD2 is taken as the D call from the table, unchecked against the DNA. TRBV21-1 is given as a pseudogene. The CDR3 contains 12 residues. As DNA, the CDR3 is TGTGCCAGCAGTTCGGGTATTTACGAGCAGTACGTC. This encodes CASSSGIYEQYV.

The V and J genes are TRBV5-6 and TRBJ2-3, with D unclear. There are 14 residues in the CDR3. V was clipped by 0 bases and J by 1 base, with 6 bases between them. The V gene's germline CDR1 is SGHDT and CDR2 YYEEEE. CDR3 loop: CASSLVKGTDTQYF. CDR3 in DNA: TGTGCCAGCAGCTTGGTAAAGGGCACAGATACGCAGTATTTT.